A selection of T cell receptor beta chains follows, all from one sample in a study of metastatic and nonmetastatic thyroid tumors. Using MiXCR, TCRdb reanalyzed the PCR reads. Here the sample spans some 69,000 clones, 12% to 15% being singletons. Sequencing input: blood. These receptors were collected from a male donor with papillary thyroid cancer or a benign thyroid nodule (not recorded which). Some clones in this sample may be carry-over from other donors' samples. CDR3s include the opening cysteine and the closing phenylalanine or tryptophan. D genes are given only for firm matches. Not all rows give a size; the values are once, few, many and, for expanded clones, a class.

CDR3 DNA: TGTGCCAGCAGTTTTTGGACAGGGCTCTATGGCTACACCTTC
CDR3 protein: CASSFWTGLYGYTF
clone size: -
D gene: TRBD1
J gene: TRBJ1-2
V gene: TRBV6-2/TRBV6-3

CDR3 DNA: TGTGCCAGCAGTTTTTGGGTAGCGGGAGAAAGCGAGCAGTTCTTC
CDR3 protein: CASSFWVAGESEQFF
clone size: many
D gene: TRBD2
J gene: TRBJ2-1
V gene: TRBV28

CDR3 DNA: TGTGCCAGCAGCCAAGTCCAGGGGGTGGGAGATACGCAGTATTTT
CDR3 protein: CASSQVQGVGDTQYF
clone size: many
D gene: TRBD1
J gene: TRBJ2-3
V gene: TRBV3-1

CDR3 DNA: TGTGCCAGCAGTCAGGGGGACAGACAAAACATTCAGTACTTC
CDR3 protein: CASSQGDRQNIQYF
clone size: many
D gene: TRBD1
J gene: TRBJ2-4
V gene: TRBV25-1

CDR3 DNA: TGTGCCAGCAGCTTAGTTGGGAACTATGGCTACACCTTC
CDR3 protein: CASSLVGNYGYTF
clone size: many
D gene: -
J gene: TRBJ1-2
V gene: TRBV7-8

CDR3 DNA: TGTGCCAGCAGTGATCAACTAGCGGGATTCACAGATACGCAGTATTTT
CDR3 protein: CASSDQLAGFTDTQYF
clone size: many
D gene: TRBD2
J gene: TRBJ2-3
V gene: TRBV2

CDR3 DNA: TGCGCCAGCAGACTGGGGGCTAGTGCGAACACCGGGGAGCTGTTTTTT
CDR3 protein: CASRLGASANTGELFF
clone size: many
D gene: -
J gene: TRBJ2-2
V gene: TRBV5-1

CDR3 DNA: TGTGCCAGCAGCGGCAGGGCGGGCGGGGAGCTGTTTTTT
CDR3 protein: CASSGRAGGELFF
clone size: many
D gene: -
J gene: TRBJ2-2
V gene: TRBV7-6

CDR3 DNA: TGCGCCAGCAGCCAAGATGTCGGAGTAGGAGCGTACGAGCAGTACTTC
CDR3 protein: CASSQDVGVGAYEQYF
clone size: many
D gene: -
J gene: TRBJ2-7
V gene: TRBV4-3

CDR3 DNA: TGTGCCAGCACCCACATGGAGGGCGTAACGCCGGCTTTCTTT
CDR3 protein: CASTHMEGVTPAFF
clone size: many
D gene: -
J gene: TRBJ1-1
V gene: TRBV27

CDR3 DNA: TGCAGCGTTGAAGATCCCTTGCTAGCGGGAGAGAACAATGAGCAGTTCTTC
CDR3 protein: CSVEDPLLAGENNEQFF
clone size: many
D gene: TRBD2
J gene: TRBJ2-1
V gene: TRBV29-1

CDR3 DNA: TGCAGCGTCTACGGGACAGAACTCTCGAACACCGGGGAGCTGTTTTTT
CDR3 protein: CSVYGTELSNTGELFF
clone size: many
D gene: TRBD1
J gene: TRBJ2-2
V gene: TRBV29-1

CDR3 DNA: TGTGCCACCAGTGATCCGGGGACAACCTATGGCTACACCTTC
CDR3 protein: CATSDPGTTYGYTF
clone size: many
D gene: -
J gene: TRBJ1-2
V gene: TRBV24-1

CDR3 DNA: TGTGCCAGCAGCTTTCGGACTAGCGTAGACACAGATACACAGTATTTT
CDR3 protein: CASSFRTSVDTDTQYF
clone size: -
D gene: TRBD2
J gene: TRBJ2-3
V gene: TRBV7-8

CDR3 DNA: TGTGCCAGCAGTCTCCAGACTAGCGGGAGTATGGATGAGCAGTTCTTC
CDR3 protein: CASSLQTSGSMDEQFF
clone size: many
D gene: TRBD2
J gene: TRBJ2-1
V gene: TRBV27

CDR3 DNA: TGTGCCAGCAAAGGACTAGCGGGAGGGGGTAGGTTCTTC
CDR3 protein: CASKGLAGGGRFF
clone size: many
D gene: TRBD2
J gene: TRBJ2-1
V gene: TRBV2

CDR3 DNA: TGTGCCAGCAAAGGAGGCGAGACCCAGTACTTC
CDR3 protein: CASKGGETQYF
clone size: many
D gene: -
J gene: TRBJ2-5
V gene: TRBV6-1

CDR3 DNA: TGCGCCAGCAGTGATCCCGGGATGGACACTGAAGCTTTCTTT
CDR3 protein: CASSDPGMDTEAFF
clone size: few
D gene: -
J gene: TRBJ1-1
V gene: TRBV10-2

CDR3 DNA: TGTGCCAGCTCACTTCAGGGGACCCGTAACTATGGCTACACCTTC
CDR3 protein: CASSLQGTRNYGYTF
clone size: many
D gene: -
J gene: TRBJ1-2
V gene: TRBV18

CDR3 DNA: TGTGCCAGCAGTAGGCTAGGCTTTGATACGCAGTATTTT
CDR3 protein: CASSRLGFDTQYF
clone size: many
D gene: -
J gene: TRBJ2-3
V gene: TRBV28

CDR3 DNA: TGCAGTAGCGGGAGGGCGTACGAGCAGTACTTC
CDR3 protein: CSSGRAYEQYF
clone size: many
D gene: TRBD2
J gene: TRBJ2-7
V gene: TRBV20-1

CDR3 DNA: TGCAGTTCTAGAGAACCCCTAGCGGGAGTGACAGATACTCAGTATTTT
CDR3 protein: CSSREPLAGVTDTQYF
clone size: -
D gene: TRBD2
J gene: TRBJ2-3
V gene: TRBV20-1

CDR3 DNA: TGTGCCAGCAGTTCCCGACATGAAGGAAACGAGCAGTACTTC
CDR3 protein: CASSSRHEGNEQYF
clone size: many
D gene: -
J gene: TRBJ2-7
V gene: TRBV11-2

CDR3 DNA: TGTGCCAGCAGTGACGGACAGTACAATGAGCAGTTCTTC
CDR3 protein: CASSDGQYNEQFF
clone size: many
D gene: -
J gene: TRBJ2-1
V gene: TRBV6-4

CDR3 DNA: TGTGCCAGCAGCTGGGCTATAAGGGAAGGGACTGAAGCTTTCTTT
CDR3 protein: CASSWAIREGTEAFF
clone size: many
D gene: -
J gene: TRBJ1-1
V gene: TRBV5-8

CDR3 DNA: TGCGCCAGCAGCTTGAGAGAGGGGTCGGGCTATAATTCACCCCTCCACTTT
CDR3 protein: CASSLREGSGYNSPLHF
clone size: -
D gene: -
J gene: TRBJ1-6
V gene: TRBV5-1

CDR3 DNA: TGTGCCAGCAGTCTACACCCCAGGGGGGGGTCCTACGAGCAGTACTTC
CDR3 protein: CASSLHPRGGSYEQYF
clone size: -
D gene: -
J gene: TRBJ2-7
V gene: TRBV25-1

CDR3 DNA: TGTGCCAGCAGTTATGGACAGCCGGTCGAGCAGTACTTC
CDR3 protein: CASSYGQPVEQYF
clone size: -
D gene: -
J gene: TRBJ2-7
V gene: TRBV6-2/TRBV6-3

CDR3 DNA: TGTGCCAGCACCGTGACAGGGGGTTACAATGAGCAGTTCTTC
CDR3 protein: CASTVTGGYNEQFF
clone size: -
D gene: TRBD1
J gene: TRBJ2-1
V gene: TRBV12-3/TRBV12-4

CDR3 DNA: TGTGCCAGCAGTGAAGGGGACGCTACGGGGTATGGCTACACCTTC
CDR3 protein: CASSEGDATGYGYTF
clone size: many
D gene: -
J gene: TRBJ1-2
V gene: TRBV6-1

CDR3 DNA: TGTGCCACCAGCAGATATCGGACAGGGGGCGAAAAACTGTTTTTT
CDR3 protein: CATSRYRTGGEKLFF
clone size: -
D gene: TRBD1
J gene: TRBJ1-4
V gene: TRBV15

CDR3 DNA: TGTGCCAGCGCACCGGGACATATACCGGGACCGGGCTACGAGCAGTACTTC
CDR3 protein: CASAPGHIPGPGYEQYF
clone size: few
D gene: -
J gene: TRBJ2-7
V gene: TRBV6-1

CDR3 DNA: TGTGCTAATGGTTTGGAGGCGAACACTGAAGCCTTCTTT
CDR3 protein: CANGLEANTEAFF
clone size: few
D gene: -
J gene: TRBJ1-1
V gene: TRBV12-5

CDR3 DNA: TGTGCCAGCAGACAGGGGAGGAACACTGAAGCTTTCTTT
CDR3 protein: CASRQGRNTEAFF
clone size: many
D gene: TRBD1
J gene: TRBJ1-1
V gene: TRBV11-3

CDR3 DNA: TGTGCGAACACCGGGGAGCTGTTTTTT
CDR3 protein: CANTGELFF
clone size: -
D gene: -
J gene: TRBJ2-2
V gene: TRBV7-7

CDR3 DNA: TGCAGTGCTTCCACTGGCCAGGGTGGCTACACCTTC
CDR3 protein: CSASTGQGGYTF
clone size: few
D gene: -
J gene: TRBJ1-2
V gene: TRBV20-1

CDR3 DNA: TGTGCCAGTGGGGGCACCAGGGAGTGTTACGAGCAGTACTTC
CDR3 protein: CASGGTRECYEQYF
clone size: -
D gene: -
J gene: TRBJ2-7
V gene: TRBV6-5

CDR3 DNA: TGCGCCAGCAGCCAAGAGGGGAGATCCCCAGATACGCAGTATTTT
CDR3 protein: CASSQEGRSPDTQYF
clone size: many
D gene: -
J gene: TRBJ2-3
V gene: TRBV4-1

CDR3 DNA: TGTGCCAGCACGGCTTGGCTTACAGTGATGAACACTGAAGCTTTCTTT
CDR3 protein: CASTAWLTVMNTEAFF
clone size: few
D gene: -
J gene: TRBJ1-1
V gene: TRBV6-1